Below, 31 T cell receptor beta chains from the same sample are listed, as sequenced in a study of response to subunit inactivated influenza vaccine. TCRdb re-analysed the RT-PCR reads in MiXCR, keeping a single row per CDR3 protein. The sample includes about 480,000 distinct CDR3 sequences, roughly 13% of them seen just once. The sequencing here drew on PBMCs from blood, taken 40 to 50 days after vaccination. These TCRs come from a man aged 45 to 65 who received an inactivated influenza vaccine.

This clonotype has only a few counts. This chain links TRBV11-1 with TRBJ2-3, with a weak D call TRBD2 (5 bases). Germline CDR1 SGHAT, CDR2 FQDESV (reference sequence). This CDR3 spans 13 amino acids. The V gene lost 5 bases and the J gene lost 8 bases, with 14 bases spanning the gap. CDR3 sequence: CASSRPLVPTQYF. The CDR3 coding sequence is TGTGCCAGCAGCCGACCACTAGTTCCTACGCAGTATTTT. Combining the CDR3 with reference TRBV11-1 and TRBJ2-3 gives the whole variable domain EAEVAQSPRYKITEKSQAVAFWCDPISGHATLYWYRQILGQGPELLVQFQDESVVDDSQLPKDRFSAERLKGVDSTLKIQPAELGDSAMYLCASSRPLVPTQYFGPGTRLTVL.

This chain uses TRBV20-1 with TRBJ2-3, with D possibly being TRBD1 (6 bases). Germline V gives CDR1 DFQATT, CDR2 SNEGSKA (reference sequence). Trimming took 5 bases from V and 3 from J, leaving 18 bases between them. The CDR3 has 15 residues. The CDR3, as DNA: TGCAGTGCTCCCCCGCCGGACAGAAAAACAGATACGCAGTATTTT. It encodes CSAPPPDRKTDTQYF.

This clonotype was seen a handful of times. V is TRBV12-3 or TRBV12-4 and J is TRBJ2-1; 12 bases align to TRBD1. CDR3 size: 17 residues. Losses at the gene ends were 7 bases for V and 6 bases for J; bases not matched to a gene: 13. In DNA form, the CDR3 reads TGTGCCAGCAATTTGGCTCCGGGACAGGGGGCTCTCAATGAGCAGTTCTTC. Amino acid sequence: CASNLAPGQGALNEQFF.

This clonotype appeared a few times. The V call is TRBV12-3 or TRBV12-4, the J call TRBJ2-2; 7 bases match TRBD1. The CDR3 has 14 amino acids. V lost 6 bases to trimming and J lost 7 bases; unmatched junction nucleotides: 8. The CDR3 loop reads CASSPTGLNGELFF. The CDR3 bases are TGTGCCAGCAGCCCGACAGGGCTGAACGGGGAGCTGTTTTTT.

This clonotype has at least ten counts. The chain couples TRBV12-3 or TRBV12-4 to TRBJ2-1; 11 nucleotides agree with TRBD1. The V gene end was trimmed by 5 bases and the J gene end by 7 bases; junction bases not matched to a gene: 7. The CDR3 runs to 15 residues. In DNA, the CDR3 is TGTGCCAGCAGTCCAAGGACAGGGGGCGAGAATGAGCAGTTCTTC. Translating gives CASSPRTGGENEQFF.

This clonotype was seen more than once but under ten times. The gene calls are TRBV5-1 and TRBJ2-7; no reliable D call. Germline V gene lookup returns CDR1 SGHRS and CDR2 YFSETQ. CDR3 length equals 15 residues. The V end lost 0 bases, the J end lost 3 bases, and 13 bases lay between the germline ends. Here the CDR3 reads CASSLETLAFYEQYF. The CDR3 DNA follows: TGCGCCAGCAGCTTGGAAACATTAGCTTTCTACGAGCAGTACTTC.

In this sample, this clonotype turned up a few times. This chain uses TRBV5-1 with TRBJ2-2; possible D gene TRBD1, 6 bases. Trimming cost V 7 bases and J 2 bases, with 15 bases left between them. The CDR3 is 15 amino acids. Germline-derived CDR1 and CDR2 are SGHRS and YFSETQ. As DNA, the CDR3 is TGCGCCAGCTTTCCGGGACAAATAAACACCGGGGAGCTGTTTTTT. Residues: CASFPGQINTGELFF.

Points on this clonotype: One junction end disagrees with the germline gene, perhaps due to a read error. This rearrangement joins TRBV27 to TRBJ2-5; 8 positions match TRBD2. Germline CDR1 MNHEY, CDR2 SMNVEV (reference sequence). The CDR3 is made up of 15 amino acids. The CDR3 loop is CASSWSAGDQGTQYF. The CDR3 coding sequence is TGTGCCAGCAGTTGGTCAGCGGGGGACCAAGGGACCCAGTACTTC.

The rearrangement joins TRBV2 to TRBJ1-4; a weak D match, TRBD1 (6 bases). The germline gives CDR1 SNHLY, CDR2 FYNNEI. Trimming took 4 bases from V and 10 from J, leaving 13 bases between them. The CDR3 spans 13 residues. The CDR3, as DNA: TGTGCCAGCAGTGCCAGGGACACCCGAAAACTGTTTTTT. This gives the protein CASSARDTRKLFF.

A few counts support this clonotype. CDR3 region: CASSYSGMGLAATDTQYF. CDR3 DNA sequence: TGTGCCAGCAGTTACTCAGGCATGGGACTAGCGGCAACAGATACGCAGTATTTT. This chain links TRBV6-5 with TRBJ2-3, with TRBD2 matching 11 bases. This CDR3 region has 18 residues. Looked up from germline, CDR1 is MNHEY and CDR2 is SVGAGI. Trimming at V came to 0 bases and at J to 3 bases, leaving 8 bases not matched to a gene.

The chain is built from TRBV7-6 and TRBJ2-1, with no clear D. This CDR3 has 12 amino acids. Trimming took off 5 bases at V and 12 bases at J, with 14 bases between the two ends. Germline values: CDR1 SGHVS, CDR2 FNYEAQ. CDR3 in amino acids: CASSPMDHSQFF. The CDR3 DNA reads TGTGCCAGCAGCCCAATGGACCACTCGCAGTTCTTC. Variable domain in full (rest from reference TRBV7-6 and TRBJ2-1): GAGVSQSPRYKVTKRGQDVALRCDPISGHVSLYWYRQALGQGPEFLTYFNYEAQQDKSGLPNDRFSAERPEGSISTLTIQRTEQRDSAMYRCASSPMDHSQFFGPGTRLTVL.

This clonotype has a handful of counts. The chain combines TRBV12-3 or TRBV12-4 with TRBJ1-5; no reliable D call. V lost 5 bases and J lost 3, with 5 bases in between. This CDR3 region has 12 residues. The CDR3 spells CASSEHNQPQHF. The CDR3 nucleotides are TGTGCCAGCAGTGAACACAATCAGCCCCAGCATTTT.

This clonotype was seen a handful of times. The chain's CDR3 is CSARELAAPTDTQYF. The DNA for the CDR3 is TGCAGTGCTAGAGAACTAGCGGCCCCCACGGATACGCAGTATTTT. This rearrangement joins TRBV20-1 to TRBJ2-3; 8 positions match TRBD2. V trimming: 0 bases; J trimming: 6 bases; junction bases outside the gene matches: 8. There are 15 residues in the CDR3. The V gene's germline CDR1 is DFQATT and CDR2 SNEGSKA (reference sequence).

V is TRBV5-1 and J is TRBJ2-1, with D perhaps TRBD1 (6 bases). CDR1 and CDR2 (germline): SGHRS, YFSETQ. Trimming left V 0 bases short and J 9 bases short, with 10 bases between. This CDR3 contains 13 residues. The CDR3 coding sequence is TGCGCCAGCAGCTTGGGGGGACAACTTGAGCAGTTCTTC. It encodes CASSLGGQLEQFF.

This clonotype occurred a few times. The V and J genes are TRBV5-1 and TRBJ2-5; D may be TRBD2 (5 bases). The CDR3 runs 13 residues. V was trimmed by 4 bases and J by 1 base, leaving 8 bases between them. Germline V CDR1 and CDR2: SGHRS, YFSETQ. The CDR3 loop is CASSARGQETQYF. The CDR3 DNA reads as TGCGCCAGCAGCGCCCGGGGCCAAGAGACCCAGTACTTC.

This chain joins TRBV5-6 and TRBJ1-2; TRBD1 is a possible D gene (6 bases). The CDR3 consists of 12 residues. V lost 2 bases to trimming and J lost 8 bases, with 10 bases between them. Germline V gives CDR1 SGHDT, CDR2 YYEEEE. CDR3 sequence: CASSFTGGGYTF. The CDR3 region has the DNA TGTGCCAGCAGCTTCACTGGGGGCGGCTACACCTTC.

This clonotype was detected only a few times. The chain is built from TRBV27 and TRBJ2-3; TRBD2 matches at 11 bases. The CDR3 spans 15 residues. The junction had 6 bases not matched to a gene; V was cut back by 7 bases and J by 3 bases. CDR1 MNHEY and CDR2 SMNVEV come from the germline V gene (reference sequence). Here the CDR3 reads CASTPRLAGTDTQYF. The CDR3 coding sequence is TGTGCCAGCACCCCGAGACTAGCGGGGACAGATACGCAGTATTTT.

CDR3 coding DNA: TGTGCCAGCAGCCAAGTACGACTAGTTGTCGGGGAGCTGTTTTTT. Translation: CASSQVRLVVGELFF. V gene TRBV3-1 combines with J gene TRBJ2-2, with D tentatively TRBD2 (6 bases). The V end lost 1 base, the J end lost 7 bases, and 13 bases lay between the germline ends. Germline V gives CDR1 LGHDT, CDR2 YNNKEL (reference sequence). This CDR3 is 15 amino acids long.

This clonotype was observed at least ten times. The V and J genes are TRBV12-3 or TRBV12-4 and TRBJ1-5; the match to TRBD1 covers 7 bases. There are 14 residues in the CDR3. Losses at the gene ends were 3 bases for V and 4 bases for J; bases not matched to a gene: 3. CDR3 sequence reads: CASSFSQGNQPQHF. The CDR3 nucleotides read TGTGCCAGCAGTTTTTCACAGGGGAATCAGCCCCAGCATTTT.

There are many counts of this clonotype. J is TRBJ2-3 and V is TRBV12-3 or TRBV12-4; the match to TRBD1 covers 9 bases. V lost 5 bases to trimming and J lost 0 bases; unmatched junction nucleotides: 6. CDR3 length equals 16 residues. The CDR3, as DNA: TGTGCCAGCAGTCCGAGGGGGACAGGGAGCACAGATACGCAGTATTTT. As protein: CASSPRGTGSTDTQYF.

The chain links TRBV5-1 to TRBJ2-7, with TRBD2 matching 8 bases. Germline V CDR1 and CDR2: SGHRS, YFSETQ. After removal of 0 bases from V and 5 bases from J, the junction contained 7 bases not matched to a gene. The CDR3 loop spans 15 amino acids. The CDR3 DNA reads as TGCGCCAGCAGCTTGGGATCCGGGGGGGACCACGAGCAGTACTTC. Its translation is CASSLGSGGDHEQYF.

The DNA for the CDR3 is TGTGCCACCAGTGATTGGACTAGCGGGAGTGTAAATGAGCAGTTCTTC. This translates into CATSDWTSGSVNEQFF. The rearrangement uses TRBV24-1 and TRBJ2-1; 13 bases agree with TRBD2. The CDR3 totals 16 residues. The junction had 4 bases not matched to a gene; V was cut back by 2 bases and J by 7 bases. Germline CDR1 KGHDR, CDR2 SFDVKD.

This clonotype showed up many times. The V gene is TRBV2, the J gene TRBJ1-4; perhaps TRBD1 as D (5 bases). Deletions cut 6 bases from V and 5 bases from J, with 13 bases between. The germline CDR1 and CDR2 sequences are SNHLY and FYNNEI. The CDR3 sequence is 14 residues long. CDR3 DNA sequence: TGTGCCAGCAGGGTACAGGTTACGAATGAAAAACTGTTTTTT. Residues: CASRVQVTNEKLFF. Filled out from reference TRBV2 and TRBJ1-4, the complete variable domain reads EPEVTQTPSHQVTQMGQEVILRCVPISNHLYFYWYRQILGQKVEFLVSFYNNEISEKSEIFDDQFSVERPDGSNFTLKIRSTKLEDSAMYFCASRVQVTNEKLFFGSGTQLSVL.

This clonotype was recorded a few times. The chain recombines TRBV7-8 with TRBJ2-2; a weak D match, TRBD1 (5 bases). In germline, CDR1 is SGHVS, CDR2 FQNEAQ. Trimming stripped 2 bases from V and 6 bases from J, with 10 bases between. The CDR3 is 14 amino acids. CDR3 amino acids: CASSLKRGPGELFF. CDR3 nucleotides: TGTGCCAGCAGCTTAAAAAGGGGCCCCGGGGAGCTGTTTTTT.

The sample holds a few counts of this clonotype. The chain links TRBV12-3 or TRBV12-4 to TRBJ1-2; TRBD1 agrees at 8 bases. V was clipped by 9 bases and J by 8 bases; unmatched bases: 11. The CDR3 is 13 amino acids. Written as DNA, the CDR3 is TGTGCCAGTACGAGACAGGGGATTCTAGGCTACACCTTC. Its translation is CASTRQGILGYTF.

Notes on this clonotype: Germline and junction disagree at one end, which may indicate a read error. CDR3 nucleotides: TGTGGCAGCAGTTCTGGGACACTACGAAATTATAATTCACCCCTCCACTTT. Translation gives CGSSSGTLRNYNSPLHF. This chain joins TRBV12-3 or TRBV12-4 and TRBJ1-6, with D possibly TRBD1 on 6 matching bases. The CDR3 loop spans 17 amino acids.

This clonotype was seen a few times. The chain recombines TRBV12-3 or TRBV12-4 with TRBJ2-5; weak D call: TRBD1 (6 bases). The ends were cut back, 6 bases at V and 7 bases at J, with 27 bases in the middle. The CDR3 consists of 17 residues. CDR3 bases: TGTGCCAGCAGGACGGGTGGGGGCGGCCTTCTCCGAAGGACCCAGTACTTC. This gives the protein CASRTGGGGLLRRTQYF.

This clonotype was seen only a few times. This chain connects TRBV11-2 to TRBJ2-1; 16 nucleotides align to TRBD2. CDR1 and CDR2 (germline): SGHAT, FQNNGV. This CDR3 comprises 19 residues. Unmatched junction bases numbered 11, after V lost 5 bases and J lost 4 bases. CDR3 nucleotide sequence: TGTGCCAGCAGCACCCCCGGGACTAGCGGGGGGGAATTTTACAATGAGCAGTTCTTC. The encoded protein is CASSTPGTSGGEFYNEQFF.

This clonotype was picked up many times. CDR3 in amino acids: CASNWGGEDTQYF. The CDR3 coding sequence is TGCGCCAGCAACTGGGGGGGGGAAGATACGCAGTATTTT. V is TRBV5-1 and J is TRBJ2-3; 7 nucleotides line up with TRBD2. The CDR3 totals 13 residues. J lost 5 bases, V lost 6 bases, and 6 bases had no gene match. The germline CDR1 and CDR2 sequences are SGHRS and YFSETQ.

This chain connects TRBV12-3 or TRBV12-4 to TRBJ1-6, with 10 bases fitting TRBD1. The CDR3 has 15 amino acids. J gave up 10 bases and V 5 bases, and 8 bases lay outside the gene matches. In DNA, the CDR3 is TGTGCCAGCAGTCCGGGACAGGGGAATGGCTCACCCCTCCACTTT. Protein product: CASSPGQGNGSPLHF.

V and J are TRBV7-9 and TRBJ2-5; TRBD1 matches at 7 bases. V shed 5 bases and J 4 bases; nucleotides not matched to a gene: 7. Germline V CDR1 and CDR2: SEHNR, FQNEAQ (reference sequence). The CDR3 has 14 residues. This chain's CDR3 is CASSTRDSLETQYF. CDR3 nucleotide sequence: TGTGCCAGCAGCACCCGGGACAGCCTAGAGACCCAGTACTTC.